Sequencing of this T cell receptor (beta chain) was carried out in a study of blood T cell repertoires in COVID-19. About the study: COVID-19 samples from acute and convalescent phases originated in the United States, Italy and Spain. The cDNA or gDNA used as material had been derived from T cells, B-cell-depleted T cells, or PBMCs.

In the original workflow: The authors estimated nucleated cell counts from reference gene primer amplification. Clones were sequenced by immunoSEQ multiplex PCR, and TCRdb holds only the in-frame ones, with some missing. The DNA was the basis for D and trimming; V, J and clone size are from that table. The data contain 150,000 to 200,000 clones, roughly nine tenths of them seen just once; the ten biggest clones take up approximately 6.7%. This CDR3 has 15 residues. V was pared by 1 base and J by 7 bases, with 5 bases of the junction left unmatched. Germline V gives CDR1 SGHAT, CDR2 FQNNGV. This sequence was found in a man aged 35-49 years with acute or convalescent COVID-19. This chain connects TRBV11-2 to TRBJ1-2; 11 bases map to TRBD1. The source material was peripheral blood. CDR3 protein: CASSLGGQGAFGYTF. Written as DNA, the CDR3 is TGTGCCAGCAGCTTAGGCGGACAGGGGGCGTTTGGCTACACCTTC.